The next 13 T cell receptor beta chains were all read from a single sample in a study of human T cells and chemical hapten exposure (dated by TCRdb to the early 2020s). The meaning of the sample's time point label: patch test 2, 6 weeks after DPC sensitization. The treatment or condition label corresponds to: therapeutic diphenylcyclopropenone sensitization with weekly scalp DPC. Preparation of the library involved RACE. Reads for this sample came from a NextSeq 500. TCRdb handled the public reads itself, with Q25 trimming in fastp and clone calling in MiXCR, and kept productive beta chains. Records with the same CDR3 protein are collapsed into one entry carrying the most frequent genes and DNA. The table for this sample lists around 100,000 distinct CDR3 sequences; 9.5% to 12% of them were counted only once. The ten most abundant clones make up 2.5% to 4% of the sample. Sequenced here: whole blood, sampled in connection with sensitization to the hapten diphenylcyclopropenone (DPC). The source of these receptors is a woman aged 40-49 years with alopecia areata. Some clones in this sample may be carry-over from other donors' samples.

This clonotype was seen more than once but under ten times. The chain is built from TRBV13 and TRBJ2-1; possibly TRBD2 for D (5 bases). Germline V gene lookup returns CDR1 PRHDT and CDR2 FYEKMQ (reference sequence). V lost 0 bases, J lost 3 bases, and 9 bases lay in between. The CDR3 sequence is 15 residues long. In DNA, the CDR3 is TGTGCCAGCAGCTTAGGCGGGATCTACTACAATGAGCAGTTCTTC. Its protein is CASSLGGIYYNEQFF.

This clonotype was picked up many times. The V and J genes are TRBV19 and TRBJ2-1; D possibly corresponds to TRBD1 (5 bases). Germline V gene data show CDR1 as LNHDA and CDR2 as SQIVND (reference sequence). V gave up 3 bases and J gave up 7 bases, with 25 bases separating them. CDR3 length equals 18 residues. CDR3 sequence reads: CASSMPPPVGHPGNEQFF. Written as DNA, the CDR3 is TGTGCCAGTAGTATGCCCCCACCCGTGGGGCACCCCGGGAATGAGCAGTTCTTC.

This clonotype was observed at least ten times. The V gene is TRBV20-1, the J gene TRBJ2-3, with 7 bases aligning to TRBD1. V was clipped by 5 bases and J by 5 bases; unmatched bases: 10. The CDR3 is 14 amino acids. CDR1 and CDR2 (germline): DFQATT, SNEGSKA (reference sequence). For the CDR3, the DNA is TGCAGTGCTGAACAGGGGCAGGCAGGAGATACGCAGTATTTT. This gives the protein CSAEQGQAGDTQYF.

The chain carries TRBV12-3 or TRBV12-4 and TRBJ1-2; unclear D gene. Trimming pared 4 bases from V and 0 bases from J, leaving 15 bases between. CDR3 size: 16 residues. Here the CDR3 DNA reads TGTGCCAGCAGTTGGAGCAGGAGCGTGCCTAACTATGGCTACACCTTC. Protein sequence: CASSWSRSVPNYGYTF.

This clonotype was observed at least ten times. The CDR3 nucleotides are TGCGCCAGCAGGGTCCCCACTAGCGGGAGGGCCTATGAGCAGTTCTTC. As protein: CASRVPTSGRAYEQFF. This chain joins TRBV10-1 and TRBJ2-1; TRBD2 aligns across 13 bases. V dropped 6 bases and J dropped 8; count of bases not matched to a gene: 10. The length of the CDR3 is 16 residues. Per the germline V gene, CDR1 is WNHNN and CDR2 is SYGVQD (reference sequence).

This clonotype was counted a few times. The genes are TRBV11-2 and TRBJ2-1; 11 bases map to TRBD2. Germline V lookup: CDR1 SGHAT, CDR2 FQNNGV. Trimming cost V 5 bases and J 5 bases; bases outside gene matches: 5. The CDR3 is 15 residues long. The CDR3 DNA is TGTGCCAGCAGCCTAACTAGCGGGGGCAACAATGAGCAGTTCTTC. It specifies CASSLTSGGNNEQFF.

This chain joins TRBV12-3 or TRBV12-4 and TRBJ2-5; the D gene is possibly TRBD1 (6 bases). The CDR3 extends over 17 amino acids. V was clipped by 6 bases and J by 0 bases, with 20 bases between them. CDR3 loop: CASSQAQGSGDQETQYF. In DNA, the CDR3 is TGTGCCAGCAGCCAGGCCCAGGGGAGCGGCGACCAAGAGACCCAGTACTTC.

The chain recombines TRBV4-3 with TRBJ1-2; D call uncertain. Germline CDR1 is LGHNA and CDR2 is YSLEER. The length of the CDR3 is 17 residues. The ends were cut back, 3 bases at V and 1 base at J, with 18 bases in the middle. CDR3 sequence: CASSHHPAGSGNYGYTF. DNA for the CDR3: TGCGCCAGCAGCCATCATCCGGCGGGCAGTGGTAACTATGGCTACACCTTC.

V usage is TRBV14 and J usage is TRBJ2-5; D may be TRBD2 (5 bases). The V and J ends lost 4 bases and 5 bases respectively, with 14 bases between them. This CDR3 has 14 residues. Per germline, CDR1 SGHDN and CDR2 FVKESK. The CDR3 reads CASSRESVRETQYF. CDR3 bases: TGTGCCAGCAGCCGGGAGTCAGTTCGGGAGACCCAGTACTTC.

This clonotype appeared many times. The V and J genes are TRBV6-5 and TRBJ1-1; D uncertain. V was shortened by 8 bases and J by 4 bases, with 17 bases between the two germline ends. Germline CDR1 reads MNHEY; CDR2 reads SVGAGI. The CDR3 covers 14 residues. For the CDR3, the DNA is TGTGCCAGCTGTCGTTCGGTCGTGGGCACTGAAGCTTTCTTT. This codes for CASCRSVVGTEAFF.

The sample holds many counts of this clonotype. The genes are TRBV3-1 and TRBJ1-1; 7 bases map to TRBD1. There are 15 residues in the CDR3. J lost 4 bases, V lost 4 bases, and 9 bases had no gene match. In germline, CDR1 is LGHDT, CDR2 YNNKEL (reference sequence). The CDR3 here is CASSPESKGATEAFF. The CDR3 DNA is TGTGCCAGCAGCCCCGAATCTAAGGGGGCCACTGAAGCTTTCTTT.

In its sample, this clonotype was seen many times. The genes are TRBV7-6 and TRBJ1-5; D might be TRBD1 (5 bases). The CDR3 runs to 16 residues. V lost 5 bases to trimming and J lost 3 bases, with 17 bases between them. Germline CDR1 is SGHVS and CDR2 is FNYEAQ. CDR3 protein: CASSLGVGVNNQPQHF. CDR3 sequence (DNA): TGTGCCAGCAGCCTCGGTGTAGGGGTAAACAATCAGCCCCAGCATTTT.

This clonotype was recorded many times. The rearrangement links TRBV12-3 or TRBV12-4 to TRBJ2-5; no firm D call. The CDR3 is 13 residues long. V shed 5 bases and J shed 5 bases, with 12 bases lying between them. The CDR3 here is CASSPGRLETQYF. The CDR3 DNA reads TGTGCCAGCAGTCCTGGTCGTCTTGAGACCCAGTACTTC.